The rows below give T cell receptor beta chains drawn from one sample of a study of T-cell reconstitution after alpha-beta-depleted transplantation in children. In TCRdb, the PCR reads were re-called with MiXCR into one record per CDR3 protein. The sample holds about 290,000 distinct CDR3 sequences; 9.5% to 13% are singletons and the top ten take just under 7.5%. The specimen was PBMCs, collected before TCRalphabeta/CD19-depleted stem cell transplant. All receptors derive from a boy less than two years old with acute myeloid leukemia, due to receive a stem cell transplant. Each CDR3 is given with its conserved first and last residue. The order of the fields is J gene, D gene, clone size, V gene, CDR3 protein. A D gene is named only where the DNA matches it firmly. The size field is filled for only some rows; it gives once, few, many or a size class.

>TRBJ1-2|TRBD1|-|TRBV28
CASSLSPDRAGDGYTF
>TRBJ2-1|TRBD1|many|TRBV2
CASSPGQGGEQFF
>TRBJ2-3|TRBD2|few|TRBV6-5
CASSYASGGTDTQYF
>TRBJ2-7|-|-|TRBV6-5
CASSYRGDSGYEQYF
>TRBJ2-5|-|few|TRBV29-1
CSVGILLTAETQYF
>TRBJ2-1|-|few|TRBV25-1
CASSEKRLSGNNEQFF
>TRBJ2-7|TRBD2|-|TRBV12-3/TRBV12-4
CAISLARLAGVQSSYEQYF
>TRBJ2-1|TRBD2|many|TRBV20-1
CSAPRAGGSYNEQFF
>TRBJ2-1|TRBD2|-|TRBV14
CASSQIPGGPFIYEQFF
>TRBJ2-7|-|-|TRBV6-6
CASSYGVGYEQYF
>TRBJ2-7|-|many|TRBV14
CASSQSTPSYEQYF
>TRBJ2-7|TRBD1|-|TRBV3-1
CACSQDPGQLAYEQYF
>TRBJ1-4|-|-|TRBV18
CASSPLNRGATNEKLFF
>TRBJ2-1|-|many|TRBV5-1
CASSGTEGDHNEQFF
>TRBJ2-6|-|-|TRBV7-2
CASSSPFTSGANVLTF
>TRBJ2-5|-|many|TRBV3-1
CASSQGRLQETQYF
>TRBJ2-3|TRBD2|-|TRBV4-3
CASSQEMSGREGPDTQYF
>TRBJ2-3|-|many|TRBV4-3
CASSQSYRDPALTDTQYF
>TRBJ2-2|TRBD2|many|TRBV23-1
CASSQLTSGRAAGELFF
>TRBJ2-6|-|-|TRBV12-3/TRBV12-4
CASSLVSSGGSGANVLTF
>TRBJ2-5|-|many|TRBV11-2
CASSLDPPSLTGTQYF
>TRBJ2-5|TRBD1|many|TRBV5-5
CASSQKTGTETQYF
>TRBJ2-7|-|many|TRBV10-3
CAISESTISGTPYEQYF
>TRBJ2-4|-|many|TRBV12-3/TRBV12-4
CASSFTGGLAKNIQYF
>TRBJ2-2|-|many|TRBV7-9
CASSPFVVRELFF
>TRBJ2-2|-|many|TRBV6-1
CASSRRQVPGELFF
>TRBJ2-7|-|-|TRBV5-1
CASSLALLAGASYEQYF
>TRBJ2-3|-|many|TRBV6-1
CASSDVVARGSDTQYF
>TRBJ2-5|-|many|TRBV18
CASSPGRLETQYF
>TRBJ2-5|TRBD1|-|TRBV28
CASSSFLQGAGETQYF
>TRBJ2-1|TRBD2|many|TRBV19
CASSLRVWRGGTDNEQFF
>TRBJ2-2|-|-|TRBV4-2
CASSQPRAGELFF
>TRBJ1-5|TRBD1|many|TRBV24-1
CATSDAGQGDQPQHF
>TRBJ1-3|TRBD1|few|TRBV5-6
CASSFPGQGSGNTIYF
>TRBJ1-1|-|many|TRBV7-6
CASSPGGPNTEAFF
>TRBJ2-7|TRBD2|-|TRBV7-9
CASSLGLAGSPYEQYF
>TRBJ2-7|-|-|TRBV3-1
CASSQARNLGEQYF
>TRBJ2-1|-|many|TRBV5-5
CASSLNLAGGNEQFF